This T cell receptor (beta chain) was sequenced for a study of T cell responses to AZD1222 COVID-19 vaccine. Study findings and constraints: Unmutated variant regions are reportedly the target of nearly half of TCRs that are spike-specific. The sample set comprised mostly white British donors with more females, and clonal diversity was possibly underestimated.

This clone was detected a few times. Its target is unknown. CDR1 and CDR2 (germline): SGHTA, FQGNSA. The CDR3 sequence is 15 residues long. The junction had 4 bases not matched to a gene; V was cut back by 5 bases and J by 3 bases. Here immunoSEQ multiplex PCR was the method, and the copy in TCRdb shows in-frame clones only, minus some. The sample yields around 130,000 clones, roughly 86% seen once. The V gene is TRBV7-2, the J gene TRBJ2-7, with 13 bases identical to TRBD2. The TCR comes from an adult who received the AZD1222 COVID-19 vaccine. The sequenced sample was peripheral blood, obtained 28 days after the second AZD1222 dose. CDR3 sequence: CASSPRTSGGYEQYF. CDR3 nucleotides: TGTGCCAGCAGCCCGCGGACTAGCGGGGGCTACGAGCAGTACTTC.